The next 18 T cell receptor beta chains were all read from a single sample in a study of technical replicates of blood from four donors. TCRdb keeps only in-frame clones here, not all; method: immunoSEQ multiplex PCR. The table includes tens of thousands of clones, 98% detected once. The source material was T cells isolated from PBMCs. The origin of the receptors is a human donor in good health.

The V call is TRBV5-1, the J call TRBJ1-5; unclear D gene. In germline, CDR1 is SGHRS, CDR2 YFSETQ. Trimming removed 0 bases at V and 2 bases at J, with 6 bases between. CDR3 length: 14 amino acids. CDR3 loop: CASSLGGGNQPQHF. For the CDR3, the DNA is TGCGCCAGCAGCTTGGGAGGAGGCAATCAGCCCCAGCATTTT.

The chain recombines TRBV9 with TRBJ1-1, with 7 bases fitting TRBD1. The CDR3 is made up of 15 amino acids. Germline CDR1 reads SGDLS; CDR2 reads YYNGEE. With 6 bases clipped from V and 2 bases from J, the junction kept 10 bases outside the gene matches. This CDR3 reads CASTAGTVLNTEAFF. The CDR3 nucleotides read TGTGCCAGCACCGCCGGGACAGTATTAAACACTGAAGCTTTCTTT.

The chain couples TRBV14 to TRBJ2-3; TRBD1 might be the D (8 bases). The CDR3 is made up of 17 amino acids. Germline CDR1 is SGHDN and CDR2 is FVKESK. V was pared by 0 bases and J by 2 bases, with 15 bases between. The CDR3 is CASSQDYRGGDTDTQYF. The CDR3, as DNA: TGTGCCAGCAGCCAAGATTACAGGGGGGGAGACACAGATACGCAGTATTTT.

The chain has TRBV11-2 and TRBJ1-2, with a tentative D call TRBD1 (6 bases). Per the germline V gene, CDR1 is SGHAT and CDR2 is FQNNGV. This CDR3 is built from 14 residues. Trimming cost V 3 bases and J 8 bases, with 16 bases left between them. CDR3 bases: TGTGCCAGCAGCTTTCTTACAGGGATTTACGGCTACACCTTC. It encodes CASSFLTGIYGYTF. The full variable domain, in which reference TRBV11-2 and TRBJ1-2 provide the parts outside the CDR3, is EAGVAQSPRYKIIEKRQSVAFWCNPISGHATLYWYQQILGQGPKLLIQFQNNGVVDDSQLPKDRFSAERLKGVDSTLKIQPAKLEDSAVYLCASSFLTGIYGYTFGSGTRLTVV.

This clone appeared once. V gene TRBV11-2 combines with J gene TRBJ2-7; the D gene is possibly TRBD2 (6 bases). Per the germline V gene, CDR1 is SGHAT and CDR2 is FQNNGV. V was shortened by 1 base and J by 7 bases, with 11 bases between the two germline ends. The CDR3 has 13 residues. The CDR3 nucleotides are TGTGCCAGCAGCTTAGCCCGAGGGAGGGAGCAGTACTTC. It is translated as CASSLARGREQYF.

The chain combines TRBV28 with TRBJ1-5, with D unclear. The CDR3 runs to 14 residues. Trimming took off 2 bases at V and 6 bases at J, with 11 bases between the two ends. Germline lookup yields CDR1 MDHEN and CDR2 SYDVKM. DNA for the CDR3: TGTGCCAGCAGTTTAGTAGGGCGGGCTCAGCCCCAGCATTTT. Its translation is CASSLVGRAQPQHF.

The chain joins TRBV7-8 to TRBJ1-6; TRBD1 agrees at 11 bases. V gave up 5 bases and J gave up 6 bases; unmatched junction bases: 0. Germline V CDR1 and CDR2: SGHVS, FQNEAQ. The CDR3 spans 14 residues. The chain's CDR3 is CASSGQGANSPLHF. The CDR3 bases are TGTGCCAGCAGCGGACAGGGGGCTAATTCACCCCTCCACTTT. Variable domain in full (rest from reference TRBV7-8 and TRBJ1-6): GAGVSQSPRYKVAKRGQDVALRCDPISGHVSLFWYQQALGQGPEFLTYFQNEAQLDKSGLPSDRFFAERPEGSVSTLKIQRTQQEDSAVYLCASSGQGANSPLHFGNGTRLTVT.

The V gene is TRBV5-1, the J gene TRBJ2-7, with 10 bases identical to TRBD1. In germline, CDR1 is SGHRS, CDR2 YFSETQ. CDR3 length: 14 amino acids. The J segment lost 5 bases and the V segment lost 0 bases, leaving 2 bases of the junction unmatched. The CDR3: CASSLGQGAHEQYF. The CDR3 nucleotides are TGCGCCAGCAGCTTGGGACAGGGGGCCCACGAGCAGTACTTC.

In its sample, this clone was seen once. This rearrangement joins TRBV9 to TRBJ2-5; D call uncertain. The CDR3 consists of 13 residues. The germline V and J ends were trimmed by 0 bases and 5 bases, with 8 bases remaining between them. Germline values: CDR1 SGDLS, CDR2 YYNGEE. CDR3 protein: CASSVGGRETQYF. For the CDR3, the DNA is TGTGCCAGCAGCGTAGGAGGTCGGGAGACCCAGTACTTC.

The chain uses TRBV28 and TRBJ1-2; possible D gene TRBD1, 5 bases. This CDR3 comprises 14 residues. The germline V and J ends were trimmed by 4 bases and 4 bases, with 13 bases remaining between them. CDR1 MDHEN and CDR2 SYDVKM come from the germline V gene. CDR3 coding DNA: TGTGCCAGCAGTTCCTCGGACCAGGGCTATGGCTACACCTTC. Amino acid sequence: CASSSSDQGYGYTF.

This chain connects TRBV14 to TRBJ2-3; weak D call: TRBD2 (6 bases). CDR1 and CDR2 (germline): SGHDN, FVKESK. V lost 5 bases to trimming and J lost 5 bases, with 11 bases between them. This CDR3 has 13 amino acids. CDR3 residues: CASSFQGGDTQYF. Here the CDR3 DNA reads TGTGCCAGCAGCTTTCAGGGAGGAGATACGCAGTATTTT. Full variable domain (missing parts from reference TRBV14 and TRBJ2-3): EAGVTQFPSHSVIEKGQTVTLRCDPISGHDNLYWYRRVMGKEIKFLLHFVKESKQDESGMPNNRFLAERTGGTYSTLKVQPAELEDSGVYFCASSFQGGDTQYFGPGTRLTVL.

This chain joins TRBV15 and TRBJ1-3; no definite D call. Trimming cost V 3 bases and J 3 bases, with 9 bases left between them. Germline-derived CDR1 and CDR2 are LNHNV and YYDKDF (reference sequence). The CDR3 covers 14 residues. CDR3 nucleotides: TGTGCCACCAGCAGTACAGCCCTTGGAAACACCATATATTTT. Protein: CATSSTALGNTIYF. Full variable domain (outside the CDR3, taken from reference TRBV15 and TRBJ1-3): DAMVIQNPRYQVTQFGKPVTLSCSQTLNHNVMYWYQQKSSQAPKLLFHYYDKDFNNEADTPDNFQSRRPNTSFCFLDIRSPGLGDTAMYLCATSSTALGNTIYFGEGSWLTVV.

The CDR3 DNA sequence: TGCGCCAGCAGCCAAGATCCTGACACTGAAGCTTTCTTT. Encoded protein: CASSQDPDTEAFF. The chain uses TRBV4-1 and TRBJ1-1; D uncertain. The germline V gene has CDR1 MGHRA and CDR2 YSYEKL. The CDR3 length is 13 residues. V was shortened by 0 bases and J by 3 bases, with 5 bases between the two germline ends.

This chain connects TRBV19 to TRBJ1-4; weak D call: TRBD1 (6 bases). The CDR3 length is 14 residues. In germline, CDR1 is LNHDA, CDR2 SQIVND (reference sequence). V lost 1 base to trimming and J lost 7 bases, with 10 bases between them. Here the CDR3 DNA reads TGTGCCAGTAGTATAGGCAGGGGTCTTGAAAAACTGTTTTTT. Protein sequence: CASSIGRGLEKLFF.

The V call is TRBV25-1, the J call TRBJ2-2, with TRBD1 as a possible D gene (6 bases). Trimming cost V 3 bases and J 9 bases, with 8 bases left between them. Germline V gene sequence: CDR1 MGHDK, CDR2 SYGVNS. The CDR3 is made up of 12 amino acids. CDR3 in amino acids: CASSDTGWELFF. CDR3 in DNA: TGTGCCAGCAGTGATACAGGGTGGGAGCTGTTTTTT.

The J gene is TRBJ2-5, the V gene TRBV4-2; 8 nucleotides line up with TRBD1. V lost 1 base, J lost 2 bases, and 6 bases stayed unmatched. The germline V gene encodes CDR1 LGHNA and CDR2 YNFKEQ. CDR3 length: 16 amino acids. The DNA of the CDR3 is TGTGCCAGCAGCCAAGGGACAGGGAACCTTCAAGAGACCCAGTACTTC. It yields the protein CASSQGTGNLQETQYF.

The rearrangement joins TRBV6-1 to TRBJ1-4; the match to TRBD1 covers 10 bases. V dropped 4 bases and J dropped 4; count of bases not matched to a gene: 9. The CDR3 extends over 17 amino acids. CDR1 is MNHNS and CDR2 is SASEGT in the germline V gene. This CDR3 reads CASSGPDRGPFNEKLFF. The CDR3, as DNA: TGTGCCAGCAGTGGCCCAGACAGGGGGCCATTTAATGAAAAACTGTTTTTT.

The CDR3 nucleotides read TGTGCCAGCAGCCAAGTTGGCATTCTAACTAGCGGAGGAGAGACCCAGTACTTC. As protein: CASSQVGILTSGGETQYF. The chain has TRBV4-2 and TRBJ2-5, with 8 bases that match TRBD2. The CDR3 totals 18 residues. Germline CDR1 LGHNA, CDR2 YNFKEQ. Germline trimming cut 1 base from V and 4 bases from J; bases unmatched to any gene: 14.